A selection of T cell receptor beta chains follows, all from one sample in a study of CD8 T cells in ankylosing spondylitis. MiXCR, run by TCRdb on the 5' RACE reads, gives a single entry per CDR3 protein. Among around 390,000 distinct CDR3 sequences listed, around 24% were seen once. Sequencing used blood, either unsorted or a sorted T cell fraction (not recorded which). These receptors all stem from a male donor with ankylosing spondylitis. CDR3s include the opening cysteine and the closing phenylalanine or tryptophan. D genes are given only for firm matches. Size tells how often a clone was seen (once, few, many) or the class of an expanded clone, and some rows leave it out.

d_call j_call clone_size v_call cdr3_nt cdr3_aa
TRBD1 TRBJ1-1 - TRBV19 TGTGCCAGTAGTATCGAATCGGGACAGATGAACACTGAAGCTTTCTTT CASSIESGQMNTEAFF
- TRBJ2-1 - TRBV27 TGTGCCAGCAGAGGCTCGCAGGGTCGCAATGAGCAGTTCTTC CASRGSQGRNEQFF
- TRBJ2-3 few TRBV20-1 TGCAGTGCTAGAGATCGGCTAGCTGGAAGGACAGATACGCAGTATTTT CSARDRLAGRTDTQYF
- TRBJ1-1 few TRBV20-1 TGCAGTGCTAGAGCAGCAGGGAACACTGAAGCTTTCTTT CSARAAGNTEAFF
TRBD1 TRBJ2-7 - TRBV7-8 TGTGCCAGCAGCCCCGCCCTTGGACAGGGTTACTACGAGCAGTACTTC CASSPALGQGYYEQYF
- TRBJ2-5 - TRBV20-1 TGCAGTGGGAGGGATAGCGTCCAAGAGACCCAGTACTTC CSGRDSVQETQYF
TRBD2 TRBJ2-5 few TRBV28 TGTGCCAGTTCCTTTGACGGACTAGCCAAAGAGACCCAGTACTTC CASSFDGLAKETQYF
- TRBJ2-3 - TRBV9 TGTGCCAGCAGCGTAGATGACACAGATACGCAGTATTTT CASSVDDTDTQYF
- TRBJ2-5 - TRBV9 TGTGCCAGCAGCGTAGGGGGCCAGCAAGAGACCCAGTACTTC CASSVGGQQETQYF
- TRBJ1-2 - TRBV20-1 TGCAGTGCGATCCCACAAGCTAACTATGGCTACACCTTC CSAIPQANYGYTF
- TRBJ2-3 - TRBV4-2 TGTGCCAGCAGCCAAGATGGCCCGCGGCCAGGTGGCACAGATACGCAGTATTTT CASSQDGPRPGGTDTQYF
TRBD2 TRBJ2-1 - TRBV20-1 TGCAGTGCTAGCCCCCCCTCAGCGGGAGTTTGGGAGCAGTTCTTC CSASPPSAGVWEQFF
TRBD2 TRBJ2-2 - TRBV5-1 TGCGCCAGCAGCTTAGGACTAGCTCTTTCCGGGGAGCTGTTTTTT CASSLGLALSGELFF
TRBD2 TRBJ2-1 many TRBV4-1 TGCGCCAGCAGCCAAACTAGCGGGGTTAGTCATGAGCAGTTCTTC CASSQTSGVSHEQFF
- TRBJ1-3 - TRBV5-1 TGCGCCAGCAGCCCATTTGTCACTGGAAACACCATATATTTT CASSPFVTGNTIYF
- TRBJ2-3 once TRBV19 TGTGCCAGTAGTAGGGATGTCCTGACATCACCGCAGTATTTT CASSRDVLTSPQYF
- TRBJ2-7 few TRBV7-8 TGTGCCAGCAGCAGAGAGCGGGACACAGCCTACGAGCAGTACTTC CASSRERDTAYEQYF
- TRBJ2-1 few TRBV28 TGTGCCAGCAGTTTGTGGGAGAACAATGAGCAGTTCTTC CASSLWENNEQFF
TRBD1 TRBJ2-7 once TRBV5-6 TGTGCCAGCAGCGACCAATCAGGGGGCCTAATCAAGGGCGAGCAGTACTTC CASSDQSGGLIKGEQYF
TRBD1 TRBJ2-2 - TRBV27 TGTGCCAGCAAGGGTCTACAGGGGACCGGGGAGCTGTTTTTT CASKGLQGTGELFF
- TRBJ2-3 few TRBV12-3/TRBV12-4 TGTGCCAGCAGTTTTTCCCCCGTAGACTACCTCTATTCTACAGATACGCAGTATTTT CASSFSPVDYLYSTDTQYF
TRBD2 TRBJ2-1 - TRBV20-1 TGCAGTGCTAGAGGGAGGCTAGCGGGAGAAGGAGCTGAGCAGTTCTTC CSARGRLAGEGAEQFF
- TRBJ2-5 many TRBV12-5 TGTGCTAGTGGTCCCCGCGTGGAGACCCAGTACTTC CASGPRVETQYF
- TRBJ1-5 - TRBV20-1 TGCAGTGCTAGAGTCGGCCCCCTACGGGGTCAGCCCCAGCATTTT CSARVGPLRGQPQHF
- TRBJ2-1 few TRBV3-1 TGTGCCAGCAGCCTCAGACACTACTCCTACAATGAGCAGTTCTTC CASSLRHYSYNEQFF
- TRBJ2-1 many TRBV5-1 TGCGCCAGCAGCTTCAGCGGGCCCTCCTACAATGAGCAGTTCTTC CASSFSGPSYNEQFF
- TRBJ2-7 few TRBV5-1 TGCGCCAGCAGCTCGGACAGCGAAGTGTACGAGCAGTACTTC CASSSDSEVYEQYF
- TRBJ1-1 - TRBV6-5 TGTGCCAGCAGTTACGGCGGGGGCTACACTGAAGCTTTCTTT CASSYGGGYTEAFF
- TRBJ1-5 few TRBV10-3 TGTGCCATCAGTGATTTATTGGTTCTTCGTCTGTGGTGTTATCAGCCCCAGCATTTT CAISDLLVLRLWCYQPQHF
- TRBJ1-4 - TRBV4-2 TGTGCCAGCACCTCGGGGGGAGTGAATGAAAAACTGTTTTTT CASTSGGVNEKLFF
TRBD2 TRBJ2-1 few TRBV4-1 TGCGCCAGCAGCCAAACTAGCGGGCCCTGGGGTGAGCAGTTCTTC CASSQTSGPWGEQFF
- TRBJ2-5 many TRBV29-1 TGCAGCGTTAGCCGGGACCGAACGACGCAAGAGACCCAGTACTTC CSVSRDRTTQETQYF
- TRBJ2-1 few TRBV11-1 TGTGCCAGCAGCTCTGGACAGCCCTCCGGAAATGAGCAGTTCTTC CASSSGQPSGNEQFF
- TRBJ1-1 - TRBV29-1 TGCAGCGTTCAAGGACAGAGGGTGAACACTGAAGCTTTCTTT CSVQGQRVNTEAFF
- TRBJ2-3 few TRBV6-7 TGTGCCAGCAGTTACACCAGGGAAGCGGTAGATACGCAGTATTTT CASSYTREAVDTQYF
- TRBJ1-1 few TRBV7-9 TGTGCCAGCAGCTTACAATTCAACACTGAAGCTTTCTTT CASSLQFNTEAFF
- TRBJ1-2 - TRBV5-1 TGCGCCAGCACCCAGTCCGGGGCATCCAACTATGGCTACACCTTC CASTQSGASNYGYTF
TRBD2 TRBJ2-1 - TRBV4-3 TGCGCCAGCAGCCTAGGACTAGCGGGAGGTCCTAGGGGGAATGAGCAGTTCTTC CASSLGLAGGPRGNEQFF
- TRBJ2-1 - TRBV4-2 TGTGCCAGCAGCCAAGAAATGTCCGGGAAGTACAATGAGCAGTTCTTC CASSQEMSGKYNEQFF
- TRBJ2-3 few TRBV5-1 TGCGCCAGCAGCTTGAGTCCGGGCACTGGGACGCAGTATTTT CASSLSPGTGTQYF